This T cell receptor (beta chain) was sequenced for a study of early T cells in non-severe SARS-CoV-2 infection. The overall study: Sequencing targeted bulk RNA from unsorted whole blood, leaving chains unpaired.

This clonotype was counted ten times or more. The TCR library protocol attached unique molecular identifiers to the individual cDNA molecules. TCRdb analysed the 5' RACE reads with MiXCR anew, one entry per CDR3 protein. The data show about 56,000 distinct CDR3 sequences, over 9.5% seen once. Sequenced input: whole blood. The TCR sequence derives from an adult who was a healthcare worker with PCR-confirmed SARS-CoV-2 infection or an uninfected control (not recorded which).

DNA of the CDR3: TGTGCCAGCAGCTACGGGATCTCCACAGATACGCAGTATTTT. Amino acid sequence: CASSYGISTDTQYF. The chain couples TRBV11-3 to TRBJ2-3; weak D call: TRBD2 (5 bases). Germline CDR1 SGHNT, CDR2 YENEEA. The ends were cut back, 4 bases at V and 2 bases at J, with 10 bases in the middle. CDR3 size: 14 residues. The entire variable domain, with the rest obtained from reference TRBV11-3 and TRBJ2-3, is as follows: EAGVVQSPRYKIIEKKQPVAFWCNPISGHNTLYWYLQNLGQGPELLIRYENEEAVDDSQLPKDRFSAERLKGVDSTLKIQPAELGDSAVYLCASSYGISTDTQYFGPGTRLTVL.